In its sample, the clone carrying this T cell receptor (beta chain) was seen many times. This record comes from a study of T cells in Graves' hyperthyroidism and ophthalmopathy. It was RNA transcripts that yielded the amplified TCR beta CDR3 regions. A first-round RT-PCR of the TCR CDR3 used the HTBI primer set. From the multiplex PCR reads, TCRdb called clonotypes with MiXCR, one entry per CDR3 protein. The data hold approximately 600,000 distinct CDR3 sequences, with roughly 14% observed a single time. Germline assignment: CDR1 SQVTM and CDR2 ANQGSEA. The CDR3 length is 13 residues. The V and J ends lost 4 bases and 3 bases respectively, with 11 bases between them. Blood sampling occurred at first hyperthyroidism diagnosis, ahead of any ophthalmopathy symptoms.

This rearrangement joins TRBV29-1 to TRBJ2-3; D unclear. The receptor's source is a woman aged 30 to 39 with Graves' hyperthyroidism that later progressed to Graves' ophthalmopathy. Sequences were obtained from blood. CDR3 sequence: CSVGTDQTDTQYF. In DNA, the CDR3 is TGCAGCGTTGGGACGGATCAAACAGATACGCAGTATTTT.